This T cell receptor beta chain is drawn from a study of CD8 T cells in Susac syndrome (dated by TCRdb to between 2018 and 2020). Describing the broader study: Of the Susac syndrome patients who were sequenced, roughly 6 had clinically active disease and roughly 8 were in clinical remission. Whether CD8+ T cell activation and differentiation in Susac syndrome was antigen driven was tested using repertoire sequencing. Susac syndrome patients were therapy-naive, on corticosteroids (some also receiving IVIg), or on IVIg alone at blood withdrawal.

Taken from the germline V gene (reference sequence), the CDR1 and CDR2 loops are MNHNY and SVGAGI. Measured from the cysteine to the phenylalanine, the CDR3 is 15 residues long. Only the CDR3 DNA stays, 45 bases, in frame from base 1. V has 5 bases trimmed and J has 0 bases trimmed; junction bases matching no gene number 5. RNA was extracted using the RNeasy kit, and roughly 0.5 to 1 ug of the RNA was reverse transcribed with random hexamers. TCR beta CDR3 regions were amplified with the immunoSEQ multiplex PCR assay covering 54 Vbeta and 13 Jbeta segments. Bias from PCR amplification was corrected by using a synthetic template baseline for primer optimization and for computational correction. The original methods were these. Reads were assigned to V, D and J genes according to IMGT and analyzed in immunoSEQ Analyzer, with only productive sequences retained. Clonality was calculated as one minus the Shannon entropy normalized by log2 of the number of productive unique sequences. For each patient and control, public and private clones were evaluated among the 100 most prevalent clones. A clone was defined as Susac-specific if it was absent from the healthy and MS cohorts, from 950 to 1,300 published viral clones and from other ImmuneACCESS disease sequences. Clones were called with MiXCR by TCRdb after fastp trimmed the public reads at Q25, and only in-frame beta chains were retained. When rows share a CDR3 protein, they turn into one entry using the most common DNA and genes. TCRdb's processing, not the study's, gives the V and J calls here. The sample data list approximately 180,000 distinct CDR3 sequences, and roughly 94% of these were observed just once. The ten most abundant clones make up about 0.1% of the sample.

For this clonotype: It has no known antigen specificity. No base quality information exists; no much larger clone differs at one position.

High-throughput TCR beta sequencing profiled peripheral blood CD8+ and CD4+ T cells from healthy donors, Susac syndrome patients and multiple sclerosis patients. The Susac syndrome patients fulfilled recently defined diagnostic criteria for either definite or probable disease. CD8+ TEMRA cells were enriched by FACS, while bulk CD8+ and CD4+ T cells were purified by magnetic negative isolation. Blood was collected in EDTA tubes and processed within 24 hours, with PBMCs isolated through density gradient centrifugation. PBMCs intended for TCR sequencing were frozen in liquid nitrogen and were later thawed in a 37 degrees C water bath. The sorted or isolated CD4+, CD8+ and CD8+ TEMRA cells reached a purity of at least 90%. Overall study outcomes, separate from this receptor: The number of individuals in the TCR sequencing and HLA analysis was acknowledged as relatively small. No clonal expansion was detected in the CD4+ T cell repertoire of Susac syndrome patients.

The V and J segments used are TRBV6-6 and TRBJ2-3, with 7 bases matching TRBD2. The sequenced sample was CD4+ T cells from PBMCs. The sequence came from a human donor with Susac syndrome. The DNA sequence follows: TGTGCCAGCAGTGCCCGGGGGGATAGCACAGATACGCAGTATTTT. It translates to CASSARGDSTDTQYF.